A selection of T cell receptor beta chains follows, all from one sample in a study of T-cell memory formation after mild COVID-19. One entry per CDR3 protein, called by TCRdb with MiXCR from the 5' RACE reads. The table includes more than 150,000 distinct CDR3 sequences, under 14% detected once. Specimen: PBMCs or a T cell subset sorted from them (not recorded which). Source of these receptors: a man between 18 and 35 years old who had mild COVID-19 (a few samples of this study predate the infection). Cell type and time point are not known. Both conserved end residues are part of each CDR3. D genes are given only for firm matches. Clone size appears in some rows only: once, few, many, or a class for an expanded clone.

abundance,d_gene,v_gene,j_gene,CDR3aa,CDR3nt
few,TRBD2,TRBV5-6,TRBJ2-3,CASSPGRVDTQYF,TGTGCCAGCAGCCCAGGGAGGGTAGATACGCAGTATTTT
.,.,TRBV10-2,TRBJ1-5,CASRVGGQGQPQHF,TGCGCCAGCAGAGTGGGGGGGCAGGGACAGCCCCAGCATTTT
.,.,TRBV6-5,TRBJ2-3,CASSSRTGTDTQYF,TGTGCCAGCAGTTCACGAACTGGGACAGATACGCAGTATTTT
few,.,TRBV12-3/TRBV12-4,TRBJ1-4,CASTRDGSEKLFF,TGTGCCAGCACCAGGGACGGGAGTGAAAAACTGTTTTTT
medium-sized,TRBD1,TRBV10-2,TRBJ2-5,CASSDRDRGGETQYF,TGCGCCAGCAGCGACAGGGACAGGGGAGGAGAGACCCAGTACTTC
few,.,TRBV7-2,TRBJ2-3,CASSLAPYPDTQYF,TGTGCCAGCAGCTTAGCCCCTTACCCAGATACGCAGTATTTT
.,.,TRBV12-3/TRBV12-4,TRBJ1-5,CASSPGADQPQHF,TGTGCCAGCAGCCCGGGGGCCGATCAGCCCCAGCATTTT
few,TRBD2,TRBV7-2,TRBJ2-2,CASSPGGGNTGELFF,TGTGCCAGCAGCCCCGGCGGGGGAAACACCGGGGAGCTGTTTTTT
few,.,TRBV18,TRBJ1-2,CASSPPDYGYTF,TGTGCCAGCTCACCACCTGACTATGGCTACACCTTC
.,TRBD1,TRBV20-1,TRBJ1-1,CSASQGQPTEAFF,TGCAGTGCTAGCCAGGGACAGCCGACTGAAGCTTTCTTT
few,.,TRBV10-3,TRBJ2-1,CAISGGKGGEQFF,TGTGCCATCAGTGGCGGGAAGGGGGGTGAGCAGTTCTTC
.,.,TRBV18,TRBJ1-6,CASSQRGGDNSPLHF,TGTGCCAGCTCCCAGCGGGGGGGGGATAATTCACCCCTCCACTTT
few,.,TRBV6-6,TRBJ1-2,CASSYSIRQTDYGYTF,TGTGCCAGCAGTTACTCGATCAGACAAACGGACTATGGCTACACCTTC
few,TRBD2,TRBV4-2,TRBJ2-1,CASSQSTSRDNEQFF,TGTGCCAGCAGCCAATCGACTAGCAGAGACAATGAGCAGTTCTTC
few,TRBD1,TRBV20-1,TRBJ2-2,CSARKADRVRTGELFF,TGCAGTGCCCGAAAAGCCGACAGGGTACGGACCGGGGAGCTGTTTTTT
many,TRBD2,TRBV3-1,TRBJ2-5,CASSHLMTGGVSSETQYF,TGTGCCAGCAGCCACCTGATGACGGGGGGGGTCTCGTCAGAGACCCAGTACTTC
many,.,TRBV7-2,TRBJ1-3,CASSPGPLADTIYF,TGTGCCAGCAGCCCCGGGCCTTTAGCGGACACCATATATTTT
few,.,TRBV5-1,TRBJ2-3,CASAPRSTDTQYF,TGCGCCAGCGCCCCCAGAAGCACAGATACGCAGTATTTT
many,.,TRBV7-9,TRBJ2-1,CASSSLYNEQFF,TGTGCCAGCAGCTCTCTTTACAATGAGCAGTTCTTC
few,.,TRBV7-9,TRBJ1-2,CASSLEANYGYTF,TGTGCCAGCAGCTTAGAGGCTAACTATGGCTACACCTTC
many,.,TRBV20-1,TRBJ1-5,CSASHSPKQPQHF,TGCAGTGCTAGCCATAGCCCTAAGCAGCCCCAGCATTTT
few,.,TRBV4-3,TRBJ1-1,CASSQDGLNTEAFF,TGCGCCAGCAGCCAAGATGGATTGAACACTGAAGCTTTCTTT
.,.,TRBV6-5,TRBJ1-2,CASSYVGTEGVYGYTF,TGTGCCAGCAGTTACGTCGGGACGGAGGGAGTCTATGGCTACACCTTC
.,TRBD1,TRBV24-1,TRBJ2-1,CATSDPGQGNNEQFF,TGTGCCACCAGTGATCCGGGACAGGGCAACAATGAGCAGTTCTTC
.,.,TRBV7-2,TRBJ1-6,CASSPPQGTGSPLHF,TGTGCCAGCAGCCCGCCCCAGGGAACAGGTTCACCCCTCCACTTT
.,.,TRBV7-2,TRBJ2-6,CASSRGWRSSGANVLTF,TGTGCCAGCAGCCGAGGGTGGAGGAGCTCTGGGGCCAACGTCCTGACTTTC
few,TRBD1,TRBV9,TRBJ2-1,CASSFDRGTYNEQFF,TGTGCCAGCAGTTTCGACAGGGGGACCTACAATGAGCAGTTCTTC
.,TRBD2,TRBV4-1,TRBJ2-7,CASSQGGTAGQVYEQYF,TGCGCCAGCAGCCAAGGGGGAACAGCGGGGCAGGTCTACGAGCAGTACTTC
many,TRBD1,TRBV4-3,TRBJ2-3,CASSQAQGTGIDTQYF,TGCGCCAGCAGCCAGGCCCAGGGGACAGGTATAGATACGCAGTATTTT
few,TRBD2,TRBV10-3,TRBJ2-3,CAIKNGGASTDTQYF,TGTGCCATCAAGAACGGGGGGGCCAGCACAGATACGCAGTATTTT
many,.,TRBV4-3,TRBJ1-2,CASSQGGGDRYGYTF,TGCGCCAGCAGCCAAGGGGGAGGTGACCGCTATGGCTACACCTTC
.,.,TRBV16,TRBJ1-1,CASSSWQDGGAFF,TGTGCCAGCAGCTCATGGCAGGATGGAGGAGCTTTCTTT
few,.,TRBV4-2,TRBJ1-5,CASSQDQSGPGQPQHF,TGTGCCAGCAGCCAAGATCAGTCCGGGCCCGGCCAGCCCCAGCATTTT
.,.,TRBV20-1,TRBJ2-3,CSAREVRQRDTQYF,TGCAGTGCTAGAGAGGTTCGCCAGCGGGATACGCAGTATTTT